The 20 T cell receptor beta chains below were found in one sample sequenced in a study of blood T cell repertoires in COVID-19. TCRdb's table, derived via immunoSEQ multiplex PCR, lists solely in-frame clones and lacks some. There are about 94,000 clones in the sample; 85% to 90% occur only once, and 10% to 15% lies in the top ten. The sequenced material came from peripheral blood. The receptors stem from a woman aged 55-69 years in a cohort sampled during active or convalescent COVID-19.

The chain combines TRBV3-1 (or the pseudogene TRBV3-2) with TRBJ2-1, with 9 nucleotides matching TRBD2. This CDR3 has 18 amino acids. Trimming at V came to 3 bases and at J to 7 bases, leaving 16 bases not matched to a gene. Germline CDR1 is LGHDT and CDR2 is YNNKEL (reference sequence). The DNA of the CDR3 is TGTGCCAGCAGCCATGTCCCTTTAGCGGGGGAGGGAGTTAATGAGCAGTTCTTC. Amino acid sequence: CASSHVPLAGEGVNEQFF.

CDR3 amino acids: CASSANSGGSETQYF. The CDR3 bases are TGTGCCAGTAGTGCGAACTCAGGGGGCTCAGAGACCCAGTACTTC. The rearrangement joins TRBV19 to TRBJ2-5; the match to TRBD1 covers 8 bases. The length of the CDR3 is 15 residues. The ends lost 5 bases at V and 4 bases at J; junction bases unmatched: 9. Germline values: CDR1 LNHDA, CDR2 SQIVND (reference sequence).

The J gene is TRBJ1-5, the V gene TRBV3-1 (or the pseudogene TRBV3-2), with D possibly matching TRBD1 (5 bases). The CDR3 totals 14 residues. The V gene's germline CDR1 is LGHDT and CDR2 YNNKEL (reference sequence). The ends were cut back, 1 base at V and 1 base at J, with 5 bases in the middle. CDR3 region: CASSQAGSNQPQHF. CDR3 nucleotide sequence: TGTGCCAGCAGCCAAGCAGGGAGCAATCAGCCCCAGCATTTT.

The chain recombines TRBV3-1 (or the pseudogene TRBV3-2) with TRBJ1-3; D is uncertain. Germline V gene lookup returns CDR1 LGHDT and CDR2 YNNKEL (reference sequence). V was clipped by 4 bases and J by 0 bases, with 10 bases between them. The CDR3 is 15 amino acids. The CDR3 DNA follows: TGTGCCAGCAGCCTTCGGGCGGGCTCTGGAAACACCATATATTTT. Encoded protein: CASSLRAGSGNTIYF.

The chain has TRBV5-6 and TRBJ2-1, with 10 bases lining up with TRBD2. Germline CDR1 is SGHDT and CDR2 is YYEEEE. The length of the CDR3 is 16 residues. With V trimmed by 4 bases and J by 5 bases, 9 bases remained unmatched. CDR3 in amino acids: CASSVPGLASDNEQFF. The CDR3 nucleotides are TGTGCCAGCAGCGTACCGGGACTAGCGTCAGACAATGAGCAGTTCTTC.

The rearrangement uses TRBV5-1 and TRBJ1-5, with D tentatively TRBD1 (5 bases). Germline-derived CDR1 and CDR2 are SGHRS and YFSETQ. V was cut by 2 bases and J by 6 bases, with 9 bases left in between. The CDR3 consists of 13 residues. CDR3 DNA sequence: TGCGCCAGCAGCTTCGGGGGAAGTCAGCCCCAGCATTTT. This gives the protein CASSFGGSQPQHF.

This chain joins TRBV5-1 and TRBJ2-2; possibly TRBD1 for D (5 bases). Per the germline V gene, CDR1 is SGHRS and CDR2 is YFSETQ. The CDR3 consists of 15 residues. V was shortened by 0 bases and J by 0 bases, with 6 bases between the two germline ends. CDR3 loop: CASSLGQPNTGELFF. The CDR3 DNA reads as TGCGCCAGCAGCTTGGGACAGCCGAACACCGGGGAGCTGTTTTTT.

The V gene is TRBV4-2, the J gene TRBJ2-5; TRBD1 matches at 10 bases. Matching the DNA end better, TRBJ2-7 makes the J call doubtful. Germline CDR1 reads LGHNA; CDR2 reads YNFKEQ. The CDR3 is 15 amino acids. The CDR3: CASSPLTGGASEQYF. Here the CDR3 DNA reads TGTGCCAGCAGCCCCTTGACAGGGGGCGCGTCCGAGCAGTACTTC.

This chain uses TRBV5-5 with TRBJ2-5, with 8 bases fitting TRBD1. The ends lost 0 bases at V and 9 bases at J; junction bases unmatched: 10. CDR1 and CDR2 from the germline V gene are SGHKS and YYEKEE (reference sequence). The CDR3 loop spans 15 amino acids. The CDR3 nucleotides read TGTGCCAGCAGCTTGGCCGGGGACAGGTCTTGGGCCCAGTACTTC. Protein product: CASSLAGDRSWAQYF.

The rearrangement links TRBV6-1 to TRBJ2-2; maybe TRBD2 (6 bases). The CDR3 contains 18 residues. V lost 2 bases, J lost 0 bases, and 16 bases lay in between. In germline, CDR1 is MNHNS, CDR2 SASEGT. CDR3 sequence: CASSEIYPGLTNTGELFF. The CDR3 region has the DNA TGTGCCAGCAGTGAAATATATCCGGGACTGACGAACACCGGGGAGCTGTTTTTT.

This rearrangement joins TRBV5-6 to TRBJ1-3, with D perhaps TRBD1 (5 bases). Germline lookup yields CDR1 SGHDT and CDR2 YYEEEE. This CDR3 comprises 16 residues. With 4 bases removed from V and 0 bases from J, the gap between germline ends came to 14 bases. The CDR3 DNA reads as TGTGCCAGCAGCCTCGACAGCCTTAACTCTGGAAACACCATATATTTT. Translation gives CASSLDSLNSGNTIYF.

V usage is TRBV7-6 and J usage is TRBJ2-2; TRBD2 matches at 8 bases. The CDR3 is made up of 16 amino acids. V gave up 1 base and J gave up 3 bases; unmatched junction bases: 4. Germline CDR1 is SGHVS and CDR2 is FNYEAQ. The CDR3, as DNA: TGTGCCAGCAGCTTAGAACGGGGGGGTTACACCGGGGAGCTGTTTTTT. It yields the protein CASSLERGGYTGELFF.

The gene calls are TRBV6-4 and TRBJ2-5; 10 positions match TRBD2. V shed 3 bases and J 1 base; nucleotides not matched to a gene: 2. Germline V gene lookup returns CDR1 MRHNA and CDR2 SNTAGT. The CDR3 extends over 15 amino acids. The CDR3 DNA is TGTGCCAGCAGTGAATTAGCGGGAGGCCAAGAGACCCAGTACTTC. Its translation is CASSELAGGQETQYF.

The chain uses TRBV11-2 and TRBJ2-1; D gene ambiguous. Looked up from germline, CDR1 is SGHAT and CDR2 is FQNNGV. CDR3 length: 12 amino acids. V was clipped by 5 bases and J by 2 bases, with 4 bases between them. The CDR3 region has the DNA TGTGCCAGCAGCCCAACCTACAATGAGCAGTTCTTC. It yields the protein CASSPTYNEQFF.

The chain links TRBV5-4 to TRBJ2-5; 10 bases match TRBD2. The V gene end was trimmed by 0 bases and the J gene end by 5 bases; junction bases not matched to a gene: 4. This CDR3 has 15 amino acids. Germline CDR1 is SGHNT and CDR2 is YYREEE (reference sequence). CDR3 sequence (DNA): TGTGCCAGCAGCTTGGCAGCGGGGGGGCAGGAGACCCAGTACTTC. Residues: CASSLAAGGQETQYF.

The chain is built from TRBV19 and TRBJ1-2; D unresolved. The CDR3 is made up of 14 amino acids. Germline-derived CDR1 and CDR2 are LNHDA and SQIVND (reference sequence). V lost 7 bases to trimming and J lost 7 bases, with 19 bases between them. CDR3 nucleotide sequence: TGTGCCAGTAATTCGCGTCAGGATAGAAGTGGCTACACCTTC. Its translation: CASNSRQDRSGYTF.

This clone appeared once. V usage is TRBV29-1 and J usage is TRBJ2-3; TRBD2 matches at 13 bases. The CDR3 covers 19 residues. Germline V gene lookup returns CDR1 SQVTM and CDR2 ANQGSEA. Germline trimming cut 4 bases from V and 3 bases from J; bases unmatched to any gene: 16. This CDR3 reads CSVAHMPTGTSGATDTQYF. The CDR3 DNA is TGCAGCGTTGCTCACATGCCTACCGGGACTAGCGGGGCTACAGATACGCAGTATTTT.

This chain connects TRBV9 to TRBJ2-2; D might be TRBD1 (5 bases). Trimming took 3 bases from V and 7 from J, leaving 22 bases between them. This CDR3 comprises 17 residues. CDR1 is SGDLS and CDR2 is YYNGEE in the germline V gene. The CDR3 DNA reads as TGTGCCAGCAGCGAGATGCCCCTGGGGCAGGGCGGCGGGGAGCTGTTTTTT. This translates into CASSEMPLGQGGGELFF.

In this sample, this clone turned up a few times. The chain employs TRBV5-4 and TRBJ2-1, with a tentative D call TRBD1 (6 bases). Germline lookup yields CDR1 SGHNT and CDR2 YYREEE (reference sequence). The CDR3 has 13 amino acids. Trimming took off 4 bases at V and 5 bases at J, with 10 bases between the two ends. CDR3 nucleotide sequence: TGTGCCAGCAGCGCGTGGACAGACAATGAGCAGTTCTTC. It specifies CASSAWTDNEQFF.

The chain is built from TRBV5-1 and TRBJ1-1, with 12 bases identical to TRBD1. The V and J ends lost 0 bases and 7 bases, in that order; junction bases with no gene match: 4. The germline CDR1 and CDR2 sequences are SGHRS and YFSETQ. The CDR3 is 15 amino acids. CDR3 coding DNA: TGCGCCAGCAGCTTGGAAGGGACAGGGGGCGTTGAAGCTTTCTTT. It codes for CASSLEGTGGVEAFF.